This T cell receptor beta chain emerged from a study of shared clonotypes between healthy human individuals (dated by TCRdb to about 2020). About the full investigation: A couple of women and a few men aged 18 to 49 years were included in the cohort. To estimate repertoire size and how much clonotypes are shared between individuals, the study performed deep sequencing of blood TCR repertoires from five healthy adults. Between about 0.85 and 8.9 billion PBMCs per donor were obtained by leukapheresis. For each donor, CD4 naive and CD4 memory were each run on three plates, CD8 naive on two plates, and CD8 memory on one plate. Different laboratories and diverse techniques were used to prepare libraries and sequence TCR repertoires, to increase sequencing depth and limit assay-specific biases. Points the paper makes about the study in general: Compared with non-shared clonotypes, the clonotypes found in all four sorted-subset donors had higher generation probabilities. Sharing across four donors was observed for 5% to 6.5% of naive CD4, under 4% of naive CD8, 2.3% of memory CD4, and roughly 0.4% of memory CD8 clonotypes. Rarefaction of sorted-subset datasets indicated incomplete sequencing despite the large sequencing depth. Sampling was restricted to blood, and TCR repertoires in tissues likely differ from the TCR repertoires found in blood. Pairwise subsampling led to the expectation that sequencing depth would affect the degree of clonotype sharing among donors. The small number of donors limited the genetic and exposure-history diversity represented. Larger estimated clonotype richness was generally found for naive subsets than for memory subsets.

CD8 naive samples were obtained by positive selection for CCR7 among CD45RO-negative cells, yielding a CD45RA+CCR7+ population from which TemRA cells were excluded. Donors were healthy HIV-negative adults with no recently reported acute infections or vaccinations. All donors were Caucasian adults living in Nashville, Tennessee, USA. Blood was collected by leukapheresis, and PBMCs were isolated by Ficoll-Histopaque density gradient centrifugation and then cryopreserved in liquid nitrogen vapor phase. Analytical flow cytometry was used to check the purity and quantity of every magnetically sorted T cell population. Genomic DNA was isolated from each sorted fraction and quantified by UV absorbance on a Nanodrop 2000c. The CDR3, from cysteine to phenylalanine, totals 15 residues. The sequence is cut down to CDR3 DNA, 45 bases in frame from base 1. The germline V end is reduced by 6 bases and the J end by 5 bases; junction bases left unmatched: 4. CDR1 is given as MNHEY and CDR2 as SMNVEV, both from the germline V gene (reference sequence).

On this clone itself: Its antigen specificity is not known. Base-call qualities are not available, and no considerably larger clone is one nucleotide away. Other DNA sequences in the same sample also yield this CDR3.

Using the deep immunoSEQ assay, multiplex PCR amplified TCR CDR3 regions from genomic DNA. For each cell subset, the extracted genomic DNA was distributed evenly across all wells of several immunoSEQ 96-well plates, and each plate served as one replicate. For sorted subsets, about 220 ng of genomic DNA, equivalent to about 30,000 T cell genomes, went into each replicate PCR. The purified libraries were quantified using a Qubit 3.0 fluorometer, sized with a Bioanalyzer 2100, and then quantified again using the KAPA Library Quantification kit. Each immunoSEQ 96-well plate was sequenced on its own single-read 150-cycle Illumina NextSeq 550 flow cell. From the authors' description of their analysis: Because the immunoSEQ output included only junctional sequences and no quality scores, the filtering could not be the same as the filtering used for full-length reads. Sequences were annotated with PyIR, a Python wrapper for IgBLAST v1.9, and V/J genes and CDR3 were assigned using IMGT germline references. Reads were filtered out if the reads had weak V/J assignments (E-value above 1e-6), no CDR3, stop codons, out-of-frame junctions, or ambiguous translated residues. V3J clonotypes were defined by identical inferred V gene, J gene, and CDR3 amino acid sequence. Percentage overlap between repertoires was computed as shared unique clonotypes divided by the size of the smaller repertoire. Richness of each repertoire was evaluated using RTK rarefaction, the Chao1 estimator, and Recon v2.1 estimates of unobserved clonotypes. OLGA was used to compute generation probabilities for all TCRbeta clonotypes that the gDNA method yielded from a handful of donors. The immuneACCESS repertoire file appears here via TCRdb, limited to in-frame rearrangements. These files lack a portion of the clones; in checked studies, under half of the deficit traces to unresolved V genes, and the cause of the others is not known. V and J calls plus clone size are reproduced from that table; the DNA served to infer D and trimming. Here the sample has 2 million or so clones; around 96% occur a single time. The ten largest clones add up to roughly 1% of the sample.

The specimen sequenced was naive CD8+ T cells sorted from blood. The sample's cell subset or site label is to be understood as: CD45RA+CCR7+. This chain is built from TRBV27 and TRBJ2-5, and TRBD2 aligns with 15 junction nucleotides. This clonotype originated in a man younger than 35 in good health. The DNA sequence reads TGTGCCAGCAGGGGACTAGCGGGAGGTTTGGAGACCCAGTACTTC. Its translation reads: CASRGLAGGLETQYF.